These 18 T cell receptor beta chains came from one sample sequenced in a study of cytomegalovirus exposure and HLA in healthy donors. The PCR employed 60 Vbeta primers together with 13 Jbeta primers. Sequenced by immunoSEQ multiplex PCR; TCRdb stores in-frame clones only, minus some. Its table records tens of thousands of clones. Sequences were obtained from PBMCs. These receptors all come from a man aged 50 to 59 in good health and CMV-seropositive.

This chain links TRBV7-9 with TRBJ2-1, with D unclear. The ends were cut back, 1 base at V and 13 bases at J, with 11 bases in the middle. Germline V gives CDR1 SEHNR, CDR2 FQNEAQ (reference sequence). The CDR3 runs 12 residues. For the CDR3, the DNA is TGTGCCAGCAGCTTAGACCAGTCACCACAGTTCTTC. Its translation is CASSLDQSPQFF.

The J gene is TRBJ1-2, the V gene TRBV18; weak D call: TRBD1 (5 bases). This CDR3 spans 14 amino acids. V lost 4 bases and J lost 8, with 17 bases in between. Per germline, CDR1 KGHSH and CDR2 LQKENI. The CDR3 nucleotides are TGTGCCAGCTCACTAACGGGACTCTCACCAGGCTACACCTTC. It yields the protein CASSLTGLSPGYTF.

This chain connects TRBV19 to TRBJ1-2, with D possibly being TRBD1 (6 bases). V was pared by 8 bases and J by 5 bases, with 18 bases between. Germline V gene data show CDR1 as LNHDA and CDR2 as SQIVND (reference sequence). The CDR3 loop spans 14 amino acids. CDR3: CASGTSRTAYGYTF. In DNA, the CDR3 is TGTGCCAGTGGAACGAGCCGGACAGCATATGGCTACACCTTC. Using reference TRBV19 and TRBJ1-2 for the parts outside the CDR3, the full variable domain is DGGITQSPKYLFRKEGQNVTLSCEQNLNHDAMYWYRQDPGQGLRLIYYSQIVNDFQKGDIAEGYSVSREKKESFPLTVTSAQKNPTAFYLCASGTSRTAYGYTFGSGTRLTVV.

This chain uses TRBV7-9 with TRBJ2-3; the match to TRBD2 covers 9 bases. The CDR3 runs to 15 residues. J gave up 6 bases and V 5 bases, and 9 bases lay outside the gene matches. Germline CDR1 is SEHNR and CDR2 is FQNEAQ (reference sequence). The DNA for the CDR3 is TGTGCCAGCAGCCTCCTTAGCGGGAGCCGGGATACGCAGTATTTT. The encoded protein is CASSLLSGSRDTQYF.

The rearrangement links TRBV11-3 to TRBJ2-7, with D possibly matching TRBD1 (5 bases). V was cut by 5 bases and J by 7 bases, with 18 bases left in between. The CDR3 sequence is 14 residues long. Looked up from germline, CDR1 is SGHNT and CDR2 is YENEEA. Here the CDR3 reads CASSPHRSLDEQYF. For the CDR3, the DNA is TGTGCCAGCAGCCCCCACAGGTCCCTTGATGAGCAGTACTTC.

J is TRBJ2-2 and V is TRBV21-1; TRBD1, as called in the table, went unchecked against the DNA. TRBV21-1 is described as a pseudogene. The length of the CDR3 is 16 residues. This CDR3 reads CASSSRGQSWTGELFF. The CDR3 region has the DNA TGTGCCAGCAGCTCCCGGGGACAAAGCTGGACCGGGGAGCTGTTTTTT.

The V and J genes are TRBV4-3 and TRBJ2-1; 9 nucleotides line up with TRBD2. The CDR3 extends over 15 amino acids. The germline V gene encodes CDR1 LGHNA and CDR2 YSLEER. The V segment lost 0 bases and the J segment 8 bases; nucleotides outside the gene matches: 5. The CDR3 is CASSQDQTSGYEQFF. The CDR3 coding sequence is TGCGCCAGCAGCCAAGACCAAACTAGCGGGTATGAGCAGTTCTTC.

The chain has TRBV7-8 and TRBJ2-3, with 7 nucleotides matching TRBD2. V was pared by 2 bases and J by 1 base, with 0 bases of the junction left unmatched. Germline V gives CDR1 SGHVS, CDR2 FQNEAQ. There are 14 residues in the CDR3. The CDR3 nucleotides read TGTGCCAGCAGCTTAACTAGCGGCACAGATACGCAGTATTTT. Protein product: CASSLTSGTDTQYF.

V and J are TRBV4-1 and TRBJ1-1, with D uncertain. The CDR3 sequence is 15 residues long. The V end lost 4 bases, the J end lost 1 base, and 13 bases lay between the germline ends. Germline assignment: CDR1 MGHRA and CDR2 YSYEKL. Written as DNA, the CDR3 is TGCGCCAGCAGCCCGCTTATAATCGGGAACACTGAAGCTTTCTTT. It yields the protein CASSPLIIGNTEAFF.

The genes are TRBV7-9 and TRBJ2-7; D remains ambiguous. CDR3 length: 14 amino acids. V shed 1 base and J shed 0 bases, with 7 bases lying between them. The V gene's germline CDR1 is SEHNR and CDR2 FQNEAQ (reference sequence). CDR3 DNA: TGTGCCAGCAGCTTAGGCGTTAGCTCCTACGAGCAGTACTTC. Its translation is CASSLGVSSYEQYF.

CDR3 sequence reads: CASSPPTDIQETQYF. The CDR3 DNA follows: TGTGCCAGCAGCCCACCGACTGATATTCAAGAGACCCAGTACTTC. The V call is TRBV7-9, the J call TRBJ2-5; no definite D call. The germline CDR1 and CDR2 sequences are SEHNR and FQNEAQ (reference sequence). The CDR3 spans 15 residues. The germline V and J ends were trimmed by 5 bases and 2 bases, with 15 bases remaining between them.

V gene TRBV5-5 combines with J gene TRBJ1-1; no definite D call. Trimming shortened V by 4 bases and J by 4 bases, and 11 bases separated the two germline ends. Germline V gene data show CDR1 as SGHKS and CDR2 as YYEKEE (reference sequence). The CDR3 contains 13 residues. For the CDR3, the DNA is TGTGCCAGCAGCCCTCGGAGTGGCACTGAAGCTTTCTTT. Protein sequence: CASSPRSGTEAFF.

The CDR3 loop reads CASRPEWHGYTF. In DNA form, the CDR3 reads TGTGCCAGCAGACCGGAGTGGCATGGCTACACCTTC. V and J are TRBV7-9 and TRBJ1-2; D is uncertain. CDR3 length: 12 residues. V was clipped by 6 bases and J by 6 bases, with 11 bases between them. Germline values: CDR1 SEHNR, CDR2 FQNEAQ (reference sequence).

As for this clone: The junction departs from germline at one end; a sequencing error may be responsible. The chain joins TRBV4-2 to TRBJ2-1, with D possibly TRBD2 on 5 matching bases. The CDR3 contains 17 residues. Germline-derived CDR1 and CDR2 are LGHNA and YNFKEQ. CDR3 in DNA: TGTGCCAGCAGCCAAGATATGGGAGCGACCTCCGACAATGAGCAGTTCTTC. Its protein product is CASSQDMGATSDNEQFF.

The chain uses TRBV29-1 and TRBJ2-1, with 8 bases identical to TRBD2. CDR1 is SQVTM, CDR2 ANQGSEA, per germline. The CDR3 extends over 14 amino acids. The trim removed 6 bases at V and 5 bases at J, leaving 9 bases unmatched. The CDR3 reads CSVSGTRKDNEQFF. DNA for the CDR3: TGCAGCGTCTCCGGGACTAGGAAGGACAATGAGCAGTTCTTC.

The chain combines TRBV28 with TRBJ2-7; weak D call: TRBD1 (5 bases). V lost 5 bases, J lost 0 bases, and 20 bases lay in between. The CDR3 runs 17 residues. CDR1 is MDHEN and CDR2 is SYDVKM in the germline V gene. CDR3 sequence reads: CASSPRPFGHISYEQYF. The CDR3 nucleotides read TGTGCCAGCAGTCCTAGGCCATTCGGACACATCTCCTACGAGCAGTACTTC. Full variable domain (missing parts from reference TRBV28 and TRBJ2-7): DVKVTQSSRYLVKRTGEKVFLECVQDMDHENMFWYRQDPGLGLRLIYFSYDVKMKEKGDIPEGYSVSREKKERFSLILESASTNQTSMYLCASSPRPFGHISYEQYFGPGTRLTVT.

This chain links TRBV4-3 with TRBJ2-2; the match to TRBD1 covers 9 bases. The junction had 14 bases not matched to a gene; V was cut back by 4 bases and J by 5 bases. Germline V gene lookup returns CDR1 LGHNA and CDR2 YSLEER. The CDR3 sequence is 18 residues long. The CDR3 region has the DNA TGCGCCAGCAGCCCGGACAGGACAGGGGAAATCGGAACCGGGGAGCTGTTTTTT. It encodes CASSPDRTGEIGTGELFF.

The chain joins TRBV19 to TRBJ2-2, with 9 positions matching TRBD1. V lost 7 bases and J lost 2; bases outside the gene matches: 26. There are 22 residues in the CDR3. Germline V gene sequence: CDR1 LNHDA, CDR2 SQIVND (reference sequence). This chain's CDR3 is CASITPDRGRFKRGKNTGELFF. CDR3 DNA sequence: TGTGCCAGTATCACCCCGGACAGGGGAAGATTTAAAAGGGGTAAAAACACCGGGGAGCTGTTTTTT. Full variable domain (remainder filled in from reference TRBV19 and TRBJ2-2): DGGITQSPKYLFRKEGQNVTLSCEQNLNHDAMYWYRQDPGQGLRLIYYSQIVNDFQKGDIAEGYSVSREKKESFPLTVTSAQKNPTAFYLCASITPDRGRFKRGKNTGELFFGEGSRLTVL.